Each of the 17 T cell receptor beta chains below was sequenced from the same sample in a study of cytomegalovirus exposure and HLA in healthy donors. The method was immunoSEQ multiplex PCR; TCRdb's version includes in-frame clones alone and lacks a portion of them. The profile shows roughly 150,000 clones, approximately 82% of them singletons. Source material: PBMCs. Receptor source: a man aged 25-40 years in good health and CMV-seropositive.

V and J are TRBV10-3 and TRBJ1-2; the D is unclear. Germline assignment: CDR1 ENHRY and CDR2 SYGVKD. The CDR3 is made up of 15 amino acids. The ends were cut back, 3 bases at V and 1 base at J, with 12 bases in the middle. CDR3 sequence reads: CAISDSGQLNYGYTF. CDR3 DNA: TGTGCCATCAGTGATTCAGGCCAGCTTAACTATGGCTACACCTTC.

The chain is built from TRBV27 and TRBJ2-1; 11 bases line up with TRBD2. The germline gives CDR1 MNHEY, CDR2 SMNVEV (reference sequence). Trimming removed 3 bases from V and 4 bases from J; junction bases left unmatched: 8. The CDR3 has 17 residues. The CDR3 sequence is CASSLLIAGGPYNEQFF. CDR3 nucleotide sequence: TGTGCCAGCAGTTTGTTAATAGCGGGGGGGCCGTACAATGAGCAGTTCTTC.

The CDR3 region has the DNA TGTGCCAGCAGCTTACGGGGGGCAGATACGCAGTATTTT. Protein: CASSLRGADTQYF. This chain uses TRBV7-9 with TRBJ2-3, with 7 bases that match TRBD2. Germline trimming cut 2 bases from V and 4 bases from J; bases unmatched to any gene: 0. This CDR3 spans 13 amino acids. Looked up from germline, CDR1 is SEHNR and CDR2 is FQNEAQ (reference sequence).

The chain uses TRBV7-3 and TRBJ2-1, with 7 bases identical to TRBD2. Looked up from germline, CDR1 is SGHTA and CDR2 is FQGTGA. V shed 2 bases, J shed 8 bases, and the junction held 9 bases outside the gene matches. CDR3 length equals 15 residues. CDR3 sequence reads: CASSLGRAVRDEQFF. The DNA of the CDR3 is TGTGCCAGCAGCTTAGGGAGGGCCGTGAGGGATGAGCAGTTCTTC.

The chain is built from TRBV5-5 and TRBJ2-5; TRBD2 aligns across 9 bases. The junction had 13 bases not matched to a gene; V was cut back by 0 bases and J by 4 bases. In germline, CDR1 is SGHKS, CDR2 YYEKEE (reference sequence). The CDR3 contains 18 residues. The CDR3 DNA follows: TGTGCCAGCAGCTTGGCCGCTAGAGGCGGGGGGGCCCGAGAGACCCAGTACTTC. Amino acid sequence: CASSLAARGGGARETQYF. Variable domain in full (rest from reference TRBV5-5 and TRBJ2-5): DAGVTQSPTHLIKTRGQQVTLRCSPISGHKSVSWYQQVLGQGPQFIFQYYEKEERGRGNFPDRFSARQFPNYSSELNVNALLLGDSALYLCASSLAARGGGARETQYFGPGTRLLVL.

The J gene is TRBJ1-6, the V gene TRBV7-9; maybe TRBD1 (6 bases). The CDR3 spans 15 residues. The germline gives CDR1 SEHNR, CDR2 FQNEAQ (reference sequence). Between the trimmed V and J ends, which lost 5 bases and 6 bases, there was a span of 14 bases. The CDR3: CASSEDRLGNSPLHF. CDR3 nucleotides: TGTGCCAGCAGCGAAGACAGGTTGGGTAATTCACCCCTCCACTTT.

The CDR3 sequence is CASSLDTGLWGPTCGFYGYTF. In DNA form, the CDR3 reads TGCGCCAGCAGCTTGGATACAGGGTTGTGGGGCCCTACCTGTGGGTTCTATGGCTACACCTTC. V and J are TRBV5-1 and TRBJ1-2; tentative D call: TRBD1 (6 bases). The length of the CDR3 is 21 residues. CDR1 is SGHRS, CDR2 YFSETQ, per germline. V gave up 0 bases and J gave up 4 bases, with 31 bases separating them.

The gene calls are TRBV7-2 and TRBJ2-1; TRBD1 aligns across 7 bases. CDR3 length: 15 amino acids. Germline CDR1 is SGHTA and CDR2 is FQGNSA. V shed 2 bases, J shed 4 bases, and the junction held 5 bases outside the gene matches. The CDR3 is CASSLPTGSYNEQFF. CDR3 in DNA: TGTGCCAGCAGCTTACCGACAGGGTCGTACAATGAGCAGTTCTTC.

The rearrangement uses TRBV5-6 and TRBJ1-2, with 8 bases fitting TRBD1. This CDR3 contains 15 residues. Germline CDR1 reads SGHDT; CDR2 reads YYEEEE. J gave up 4 bases and V 4 bases, and 9 bases lay outside the gene matches. The CDR3 DNA reads TGTGCCAGCAGCCGACAGGGGAGGGTGAGCTATGGCTACACCTTC. This gives the protein CASSRQGRVSYGYTF.

This chain joins TRBV7-2 and TRBJ2-3, with TRBD2 matching 8 bases. V lost 5 bases and J lost 0; bases outside the gene matches: 16. This CDR3 spans 19 amino acids. CDR1 and CDR2 from the germline V gene are SGHTA and FQGNSA. DNA for the CDR3: TGTGCCAGCAGCCCCTTACCGGGACTAGGGTCACCTAGCACAGATACGCAGTATTTT. Protein product: CASSPLPGLGSPSTDTQYF.

This sequence joins TRBV30 and TRBJ1-1; D unclear. Germline V CDR1 and CDR2: GTSNPN, SVGIG (reference sequence). The ends were cut back, 2 bases at V and 0 bases at J, with 7 bases in the middle. The length of the CDR3 is 13 residues. This chain's CDR3 is CAWSSTMNTEAFF. CDR3 in DNA: TGTGCCTGGAGTTCTACCATGAACACTGAAGCTTTCTTT.

The gene calls are TRBV19 and TRBJ2-7, with 8 bases matching TRBD2. CDR1 and CDR2 (germline): LNHDA, SQIVND (reference sequence). The CDR3 runs to 15 residues. Trimming removed 6 bases from V and 2 bases from J; junction bases left unmatched: 9. CDR3 region: CASSAGTSGTYEQYF. The CDR3 nucleotides are TGTGCCAGTAGCGCCGGAACTAGCGGCACCTACGAGCAGTACTTC.

V usage is TRBV29-1 and J usage is TRBJ1-2; 9 bases are a match to TRBD1. CDR1 is SQVTM, CDR2 ANQGSEA, per germline. The CDR3 extends over 14 amino acids. With 0 bases clipped from V and 8 bases from J, the junction kept 7 bases outside the gene matches. The CDR3: CSVEDQDRGGGYTF. CDR3 bases: TGCAGCGTTGAAGATCAGGACAGGGGCGGAGGCTACACCTTC.

The V and J genes are TRBV5-1 and TRBJ1-3; no clear D. The germline V gene has CDR1 SGHRS and CDR2 YFSETQ. The V gene lost 4 bases and the J gene lost 0 bases, with 8 bases spanning the gap. There are 14 residues in the CDR3. CDR3 region: CASSPVASGNTIYF. CDR3 bases: TGCGCCAGCAGCCCAGTGGCCTCTGGAAACACCATATATTTT.

The genes are TRBV30 and TRBJ2-7, with D maybe TRBD2 (5 bases). The V end was cut by 0 bases, the J end by 0 bases, with 9 bases between. The V gene's germline CDR1 is GTSNPN and CDR2 SVGIG (reference sequence). The CDR3 contains 14 residues. The CDR3 here is CAWSVPGVSYEQYF. The CDR3, as DNA: TGTGCCTGGAGTGTACCCGGGGTCTCCTACGAGCAGTACTTC.

V usage is TRBV29-1 and J usage is TRBJ2-1; the match to TRBD2 covers 7 bases. Germline V gene data show CDR1 as SQVTM and CDR2 as ANQGSEA. V trimming: 5 bases; J trimming: 1 base; junction bases outside the gene matches: 8. CDR3 length: 15 residues. The CDR3 sequence: CSVLGLGKSYNEQFF. In DNA form, the CDR3 reads TGCAGCGTTCTCGGACTAGGCAAATCCTACAATGAGCAGTTCTTC.

The chain recombines TRBV11-2 with TRBJ2-1, with a weak D call TRBD2 (5 bases). V gave up 9 bases and J gave up 2 bases, with 11 bases separating them. There are 13 residues in the CDR3. Germline-derived CDR1 and CDR2 are SGHAT and FQNNGV. The CDR3: CASGSTTYNEQFF. Here the CDR3 DNA reads TGTGCCAGTGGGAGCACAACCTACAATGAGCAGTTCTTC.